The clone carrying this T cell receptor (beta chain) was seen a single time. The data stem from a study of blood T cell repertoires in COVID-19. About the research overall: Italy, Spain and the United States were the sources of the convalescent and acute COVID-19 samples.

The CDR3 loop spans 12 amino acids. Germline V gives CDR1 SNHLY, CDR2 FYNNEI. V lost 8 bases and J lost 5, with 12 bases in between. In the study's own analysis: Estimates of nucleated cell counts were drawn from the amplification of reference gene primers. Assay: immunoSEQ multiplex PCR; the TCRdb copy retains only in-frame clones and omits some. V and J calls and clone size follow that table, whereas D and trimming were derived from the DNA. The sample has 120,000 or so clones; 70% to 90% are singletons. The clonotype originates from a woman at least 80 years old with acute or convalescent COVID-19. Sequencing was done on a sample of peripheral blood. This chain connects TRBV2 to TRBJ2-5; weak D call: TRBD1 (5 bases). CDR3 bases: TGTGCCAGCGGCAGGGTAGAGGAGACCCAGTACTTC. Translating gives CASGRVEETQYF.